This passage covers 5 T cell receptor beta chains from one sample sequenced in a study of response to subunit inactivated influenza vaccine. TCRdb re-called the RT-PCR reads through MiXCR, storing one row per CDR3 protein. The table shows roughly 700,000 distinct CDR3 sequences, with approximately 15% occurring only once. Here the sequenced sample was PBMCs from blood, taken around 15 days before vaccination. The source is a man over 45 who received an inactivated influenza vaccine.

Turning to this clonotype: Germline is not matched at one junction end, which may reflect a read error. This chain uses TRBV6-2 or TRBV6-3 with TRBJ2-3; TRBD2 matches at 9 bases. CDR3 size: 12 residues. Germline CDR1 MNHEY, CDR2 SVGEGT. The CDR3 DNA is TGTGCCAGCAGTTTAGGCGGGAGGGCCAAGGATTTT. It specifies CASSLGGRAKDF.

This clonotype was detected a few times. V and J are TRBV24-1 and TRBJ2-7; 12 bases line up with TRBD2. Germline V gene sequence: CDR1 KGHDR, CDR2 SFDVKD. After removal of 4 bases from V and 4 bases from J, the junction contained 4 bases not matched to a gene. The CDR3 is 15 amino acids. Written as DNA, the CDR3 is TGTGCCACCAGTGACCCCGGGACTAGCGGGTACGAGCAGTACTTC. Its protein product is CATSDPGTSGYEQYF.

This clonotype was seen a few times. The chain has TRBV2 and TRBJ1-5; D is unclear. V lost 3 bases and J 1 base, leaving 10 bases between the germline ends. CDR1 is SNHLY and CDR2 is FYNNEI in the germline V gene. This CDR3 contains 15 residues. The CDR3 DNA is TGTGCCAGCAGTGAGAGGGAATGGAGCAATCAGCCCCAGCATTTT. This sequence encodes CASSEREWSNQPQHF.

The V call is TRBV20-1, the J call TRBJ2-4; D is perhaps TRBD1 or TRBD2 (5 bases each). The CDR3 totals 12 residues. Per the germline V gene, CDR1 is DFQATT and CDR2 is SNEGSKA (reference sequence). With 4 bases removed from V and 6 bases from J, the gap between germline ends came to 10 bases. The CDR3 reads CSAKVGGNIQYF. The DNA of the CDR3 is TGCAGTGCTAAGGTTGGGGGAAACATTCAGTACTTC.

This rearrangement joins TRBV20-1 to TRBJ2-7; 7 positions match TRBD2. Per the germline V gene, CDR1 is DFQATT and CDR2 is SNEGSKA (reference sequence). The CDR3 consists of 11 residues. J lost 4 bases, V lost 8 bases, and 5 bases had no gene match. For the CDR3, the DNA is TGCAGTTCCTCCGGGGGGTACGAGCAGTACTTC. Amino acids: CSSSGGYEQYF.